This TCR beta chain was identified during a study of PD-1 blockade in classical Hodgkin lymphoma. Study-wide points: Patients starting nivolumab under 1 year after ASCT were excluded.

The CDR3 is 15 residues long. V lost 2 bases, J lost 2 bases, and 3 bases stayed unmatched. Germline CDR1 and CDR2: SGHNT and YYREEE (reference sequence). In every patient, relapse followed autologous stem cell transplantation, while exposure to brentuximab vedotin differed. Measured with immunoSEQ multiplex PCR; TCRdb has only the in-frame clones, and not every one. The repertoire holds 95,000 to 100,000 clones, with 75% to 90% as singletons. Concerning this clone: Its cognate antigen is unknown.

The sample consisted of peripheral blood mononuclear cells (PBMCs), taken before the second cycle of nivolumab. The gene calls are TRBV5-4 and TRBJ2-7, with 11 nucleotides matching TRBD1. The source of this sequence is a human donor with classical Hodgkin lymphoma. Here the CDR3 reads CASSLPGQGAYEQYF. CDR3 in DNA: TGTGCCAGCAGCTTACCGGGACAGGGGGCCTACGAGCAGTACTTC.